The 9 T cell receptor beta chains below all came from one sample that was sequenced in a study of STAT3 mutations in large granular lymphocyte leukemia. The repertoire was sequenced with immunoSEQ multiplex PCR; TCRdb's copy has only in-frame clones and lacks some. The data show some 37,000 clones, roughly 90% seen once. The study, taken as a whole, reports: In T-cell large granular lymphocyte leukemia, about half of patients showed multiple immunodominant subclonotypes.

Their specific antigens are unknown. The sample comprised PBMCs. These receptors originate from a human donor with T large granular lymphocyte leukemia. Some clones in this sample may be carry-over from other donors' samples.

The chain employs TRBV29-1 and TRBJ1-1; D is perhaps TRBD1 (6 bases). V was cut by 4 bases and J by 4 bases, with 16 bases left in between. In germline, CDR1 is SQVTM, CDR2 ANQGSEA. The CDR3 consists of 14 residues. In nucleotides, the CDR3 is TGCAGCGTTGCAAGGACAGTAAGAGGCACTGAAGCTTTCTTT. Translation: CSVARTVRGTEAFF. The full variable domain, rest sourced from reference TRBV29-1 and TRBJ1-1, is SAVISQKPSRDICQRGTSLTIQCQVDSQVTMMFWYRQQPGQSLTLIATANQGSEATYESGFVIDKFPISRPNLTFSTLTVSNMSPEDSSIYLCSVARTVRGTEAFFGQGTRLTVV.

The chain uses TRBV28 and TRBJ1-2, with a tentative D call TRBD1 (5 bases). The V gene's germline CDR1 is MDHEN and CDR2 SYDVKM. V lost 7 bases to trimming and J lost 6 bases, with 33 bases between them. The CDR3 has 19 residues. The CDR3 region has the DNA TGTGCCAGCACTCATTCTCCAGGGAGAAGGGAAGTGGGGTTCAATGGCTACACCTTC. Translation: CASTHSPGRREVGFNGYTF.

This clone was observed once. The chain uses TRBV28 and TRBJ2-7; possibly TRBD1 for D (5 bases). Germline CDR1 reads MDHEN; CDR2 reads SYDVKM. The CDR3 contains 14 residues. V was clipped by 3 bases and J by 7 bases, with 16 bases between them. The CDR3 nucleotides are TGTGCCAGCAGTTTGGCAGGGAACCCTAGGGAGCAGTACGTC. Its protein is CASSLAGNPREQYV.

The chain is built from TRBV6-6 and TRBJ2-3; D not resolved. In germline, CDR1 is MNHNY, CDR2 SVGAGI (reference sequence). CDR3 length equals 14 residues. The ends were cut back, 2 bases at V and 5 bases at J, with 11 bases in the middle. CDR3 nucleotides: TGTGCCAGCAGTTACGGGGTTCCGGGAGATACGCAGTATTTT. Translation gives CASSYGVPGDTQYF.

V usage is TRBV15 and J usage is TRBJ1-5; maybe TRBD1 (6 bases). The CDR3 extends over 17 amino acids. The V and J ends lost 0 bases and 2 bases respectively, with 14 bases between them. The germline V gene encodes CDR1 LNHNV and CDR2 YYDKDF (reference sequence). In DNA form, the CDR3 reads TGTGCCACCAGCAGAGATTTCATCGGGGGCGGCAATCAGCCCCAGCATTTT. Translated: CATSRDFIGGGNQPQHF. The complete variable domain, with remaining parts taken from reference TRBV15 and TRBJ1-5, reads DAMVIQNPRYQVTQFGKPVTLSCSQTLNHNVMYWYQQKSSQAPKLLFHYYDKDFNNEADTPDNFQSRRPNTSFCFLDIRSPGLGDTAMYLCATSRDFIGGGNQPQHFGDGTRLSIL.

V is TRBV11-2 and J is TRBJ2-7, with a weak D call TRBD2 (6 bases). Germline CDR1 and CDR2: SGHAT and FQNNGV. There are 17 residues in the CDR3. Trimming pared 5 bases from V and 0 bases from J, leaving 20 bases between. The DNA of the CDR3 is TGTGCCAGCAGCGCGAGGTGGGGGACTTCATACTCCTACGAGCAGTACGTC. This sequence encodes CASSARWGTSYSYEQYV.

The rearrangement uses TRBV5-1 and TRBJ2-1, with 8 bases identical to TRBD1. The CDR3 length is 15 residues. CDR1 is SGHRS, CDR2 YFSETQ, per germline. V shed 1 base, J shed 2 bases, and the junction held 2 bases outside the gene matches. The CDR3 reads CASSLPQGAYNEQFF. The CDR3 nucleotides read TGCGCCAGCAGCTTGCCACAGGGGGCCTACAATGAGCAGTTCTTC.

The genes are TRBV7-9 and TRBJ1-5; D gene ambiguous. Germline values: CDR1 SEHNR, CDR2 FQNEAQ (reference sequence). The V gene lost 1 base and the J gene lost 7 bases, with 8 bases spanning the gap. The CDR3 runs 13 residues. For the CDR3, the DNA is TGTGCCAGCAGCTTAGGGGTGTGGCAGCCCCAGCATTTT. It yields the protein CASSLGVWQPQHF.

The chain employs TRBV5-1 and TRBJ2-7; 9 nucleotides line up with TRBD2. This CDR3 has 13 residues. The ends lost 2 bases at V and 6 bases at J; junction bases unmatched: 3. Germline V gives CDR1 SGHRS, CDR2 YFSETQ. The CDR3 loop is CASSFGLAREQYF. The CDR3 DNA follows: TGCGCCAGCAGCTTCGGACTAGCGCGCGAGCAGTACTTC.